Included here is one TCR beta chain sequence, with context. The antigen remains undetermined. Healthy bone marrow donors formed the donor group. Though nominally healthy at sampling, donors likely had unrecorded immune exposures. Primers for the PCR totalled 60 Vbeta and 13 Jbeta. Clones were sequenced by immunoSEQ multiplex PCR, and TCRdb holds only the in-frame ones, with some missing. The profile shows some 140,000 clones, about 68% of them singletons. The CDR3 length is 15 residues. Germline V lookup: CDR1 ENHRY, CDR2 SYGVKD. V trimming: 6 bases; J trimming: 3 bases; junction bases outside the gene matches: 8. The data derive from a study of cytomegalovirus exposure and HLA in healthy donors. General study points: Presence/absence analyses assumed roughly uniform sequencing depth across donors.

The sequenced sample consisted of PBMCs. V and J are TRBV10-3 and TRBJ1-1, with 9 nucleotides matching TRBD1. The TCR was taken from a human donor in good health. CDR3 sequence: CAISQDRGGYTEAFF. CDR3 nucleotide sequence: TGTGCCATCAGCCAGGACAGGGGAGGATACACTGAAGCTTTCTTT.